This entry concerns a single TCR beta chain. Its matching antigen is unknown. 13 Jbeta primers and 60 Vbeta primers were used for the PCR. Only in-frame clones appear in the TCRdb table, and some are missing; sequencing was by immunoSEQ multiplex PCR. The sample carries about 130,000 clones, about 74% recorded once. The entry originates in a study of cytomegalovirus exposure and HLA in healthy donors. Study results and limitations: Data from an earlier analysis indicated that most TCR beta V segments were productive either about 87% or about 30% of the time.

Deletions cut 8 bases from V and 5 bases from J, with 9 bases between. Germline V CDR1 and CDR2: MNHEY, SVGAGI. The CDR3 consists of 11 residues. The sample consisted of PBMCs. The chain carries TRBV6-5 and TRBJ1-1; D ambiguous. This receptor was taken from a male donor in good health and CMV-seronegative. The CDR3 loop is CASRRGTEAFF. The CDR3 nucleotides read TGTGCCAGCCGGCGAGGGACTGAAGCTTTCTTT.